One and the same sample provided the 14 T cell receptor beta chains below, sequenced in a study of siplizumab effects on memory and regulatory T cells. The method was immunoSEQ multiplex PCR; TCRdb's version includes in-frame clones alone and lacks a portion of them. The sample yields 100,000 or so clones, roughly 91% seen once. The material sequenced was CD4+ T cells sorted from blood. These receptors originate from a human donor in good health.

This chain links TRBV6-6 with TRBJ2-7; 8 bases are a match to TRBD1. Germline CDR1 MNHNY, CDR2 SVGAGI (reference sequence). This CDR3 spans 13 amino acids. J lost 6 bases, V lost 7 bases, and 8 bases had no gene match. The CDR3 DNA reads TGTGCCAGCAACGGACAGGGTAGCCTCGAGCAGTACTTC. This encodes CASNGQGSLEQYF.

Concerning this clone: Other DNA sequences in the sample encode the same CDR3. V usage is TRBV18 and J usage is TRBJ1-1, with a possible D match to TRBD1 (5 bases). The CDR3 runs to 14 residues. Trimming stripped 6 bases from V and 0 bases from J, with 11 bases between. Germline loops: CDR1 KGHSH, CDR2 LQKENI. The CDR3: CASSPQGLNTEAFF. CDR3 DNA: TGTGCCAGCTCGCCGCAGGGTTTGAACACTGAAGCTTTCTTT.

The genes are TRBV5-4 and TRBJ1-2; D is perhaps TRBD1 (6 bases). The CDR3 totals 14 residues. V lost 4 bases and J 4 bases, leaving 14 bases between the germline ends. Looked up from germline, CDR1 is SGHNT and CDR2 is YYREEE (reference sequence). CDR3 nucleotides: TGTGCCAGCAGCCTACAGGGCTCAGTCTATGGCTACACCTTC. It is translated as CASSLQGSVYGYTF. The full variable domain, with the rest looked up from reference TRBV5-4 and TRBJ1-2, is ETGVTQSPTHLIKTRGQQVTLRCSSQSGHNTVSWYQQALGQGPQFIFQYYREEENGRGNFPPRFSGLQFPNYSSELNVNALELDDSALYLCASSLQGSVYGYTFGSGTRLTVV.

The CDR3 sequence is CASSYLQGAVTEAFF. CDR3 coding DNA: TGTGCCAGCAGTTACCTACAGGGGGCCGTCACTGAAGCTTTCTTT. V gene TRBV6-5 combines with J gene TRBJ1-1, with 9 bases that match TRBD1. Germline CDR1 and CDR2: MNHEY and SVGAGI. V gave up 2 bases and J gave up 4 bases; unmatched junction bases: 5. This CDR3 is built from 15 residues.

The chain recombines TRBV7-8 with TRBJ1-2; TRBD1 agrees at 8 bases. Trimming took 4 bases from V and 0 from J; bases not matched to a gene: 7. The CDR3 is 16 residues long. Germline V gives CDR1 SGHVS, CDR2 FQNEAQ. CDR3: CASSYRTGRPNYGYTF. CDR3 coding DNA: TGTGCCAGCAGCTACCGGACAGGGCGGCCTAACTATGGCTACACCTTC.

The chain employs TRBV9 and TRBJ1-2, with D perhaps TRBD1 (5 bases). This CDR3 is built from 12 residues. CDR1 and CDR2 from the germline V gene are SGDLS and YYNGEE. V lost 5 bases and J lost 4, with 9 bases in between. The CDR3 region has the DNA TGTGCCAGCAGAGGAGACAGCTATGGCTACACCTTC. As protein: CASRGDSYGYTF.

DNA for the CDR3: TGCGCCAGCAGCAGGACTAGCGGGTTTAGCAATGAGCAGTTCTTC. As protein: CASSRTSGFSNEQFF. The gene calls are TRBV5-1 and TRBJ2-1; 11 bases are a match to TRBD2. V trimming: 4 bases; J trimming: 6 bases; junction bases outside the gene matches: 6. The CDR3 is made up of 15 amino acids. The V gene's germline CDR1 is SGHRS and CDR2 YFSETQ.

This chain joins TRBV23-1 and TRBJ2-1, with TRBD2 matching over 8 bases. TRBV23-1 is annotated as an ORF whose role is uncertain. J was trimmed by 3 bases and V by 0 bases; bases with no gene match: 7. The CDR3 contains 17 residues. DNA of the CDR3: TGCGCCAGCAGTCAATCGCTTAGGACTAGCAGCTACAATGAGCAGTTCTTC. Encoded protein: CASSQSLRTSSYNEQFF.

CDR3 bases: TGTGCCAGCAGTGAAACTGGTTCCCTAGGCAATGAGCAGTTCTTC. Its translation is CASSETGSLGNEQFF. The V call is TRBV25-1, the J call TRBJ2-1; D gene ambiguous. The CDR3 contains 15 residues. Trimming pared 2 bases from V and 6 bases from J, leaving 14 bases between. Per the germline V gene, CDR1 is MGHDK and CDR2 is SYGVNS.

This clone has a handful of counts. This rearrangement joins TRBV19 to TRBJ2-1, with 13 bases fitting TRBD2. The CDR3 is made up of 16 amino acids. V lost 4 bases, J lost 3 bases, and 3 bases stayed unmatched. Germline CDR1 and CDR2: LNHDA and SQIVND (reference sequence). CDR3 protein: CASSTGTSGIYNEQFF. In DNA, the CDR3 is TGTGCCAGTAGTACCGGGACTAGCGGGATCTACAATGAGCAGTTCTTC.

This chain joins TRBV30 and TRBJ2-3; TRBD2 matches 11 bases. Germline V lookup: CDR1 GTSNPN, CDR2 SVGIG (reference sequence). The length of the CDR3 is 15 residues. V shed 2 bases, J shed 2 bases, and the junction held 3 bases outside the gene matches. CDR3 amino acids: CAWSRLAGSTDTQYF. CDR3 sequence (DNA): TGTGCCTGGAGTAGACTAGCGGGGTCCACAGATACGCAGTATTTT.

The V gene is TRBV6-5, the J gene TRBJ2-5; 7 bases line up with TRBD2. The ends lost 2 bases at V and 5 bases at J; junction bases unmatched: 11. The CDR3 contains 16 residues. Germline CDR1 and CDR2: MNHEY and SVGAGI. CDR3 protein: CASSYPPWRGGETQYF. CDR3 in DNA: TGTGCCAGCAGTTACCCTCCGTGGAGGGGAGGGGAGACCCAGTACTTC.

The chain recombines TRBV15 with TRBJ2-7, with D perhaps matching TRBD1 (7 bases). Trimming shortened V by 0 bases and J by 3 bases, and 15 bases separated the two germline ends. This CDR3 contains 16 residues. CDR1 and CDR2 from the germline V gene are LNHNV and YYDKDF (reference sequence). The CDR3 is CATSRDRWQGGYEQYF. In nucleotides, the CDR3 is TGTGCCACCAGCAGAGATAGGTGGCAGGGGGGCTACGAGCAGTACTTC.

The chain links TRBV28 to TRBJ2-7; D unresolved. This CDR3 region has 13 residues. The V end lost 4 bases, the J end lost 6 bases, and 13 bases lay between the germline ends. Germline-derived CDR1 and CDR2 are MDHEN and SYDVKM. CDR3 sequence (DNA): TGTGCCAGCAGTTCCCATCCTCTCCTCGAGCAGTACTTC. It yields the protein CASSSHPLLEQYF. Drawing the rest from reference TRBV28 and TRBJ2-7, the complete variable domain is DVKVTQSSRYLVKRTGEKVFLECVQDMDHENMFWYRQDPGLGLRLIYFSYDVKMKEKGDIPEGYSVSREKKERFSLILESASTNQTSMYLCASSSHPLLEQYFGPGTRLTVT.